These 9 T cell receptor beta chains originate from one sample sequenced in a study of tumor-infiltrating lymphocytes in primary liver carcinoma. The input was approximately 500 ng total RNA; TCR beta cDNA was made from it with a constant-region primer. ARM-PCR, slightly modified, supplied the TCR beta libraries through three nested multiplex PCR rounds. Running 9 to 11 cycles apiece, the first two PCR rounds relied on TRBV1-TRBV30 forward primers together with a C-beta reverse primer. TCRdb passed the multiplex PCR reads through MiXCR, listing each CDR3 protein once. Of approximately 340,000 distinct CDR3 sequences listed, less than 70% are singletons. Blood RNA originated from unsorted whole blood, with germline DNA additionally extracted. Material: peripheral blood. All receptors derive from a man aged 35-49 years with primary liver carcinoma and hepatitis B virus infection.

As regards this clonotype: An end of the junction does not agree with germline; a read error may underlie this. This rearrangement joins TRBV4-1 to TRBJ2-7; 11 bases agree with TRBD1. The CDR3 length is 14 residues. Germline V gene data show CDR1 as MGHRA and CDR2 as YSYEKL. CDR3 sequence (DNA): TGCACCAGCAGCCTTGGACAGGGGGCAGGGGAACAGTACTTC. Its translation is CTSSLGQGAGEQYF.

This clonotype was counted only a few times. The chain recombines TRBV4-2 with TRBJ2-3, with TRBD2 identical over 12 bases. The germline V gene encodes CDR1 LGHNA and CDR2 YNFKEQ. V lost 0 bases and J lost 4; bases outside the gene matches: 2. The CDR3 runs to 16 residues. Here the CDR3 DNA reads TGTGCCAGCAGCCAAGAGACTAGCGGGAGCCCAGATACGCAGTATTTT. Translating gives CASSQETSGSPDTQYF.

The rearrangement joins TRBV5-5 to TRBJ1-1, with TRBD1 matching 7 bases. CDR1 is SGHKS and CDR2 is YYEKEE in the germline V gene (reference sequence). The CDR3 totals 14 residues. V lost 6 bases and J lost 1; bases outside the gene matches: 6. In DNA, the CDR3 is TGTGCCAGCAACAGGGACAGCCGGAACACTGAAGCTTTCTTT. Encoded protein: CASNRDSRNTEAFF.

A remark on this clonotype: It may be a read error: a sequence one base away is much more abundant. The chain joins TRBV29-1 to TRBJ2-3; 7 bases are a match to TRBD2. The germline V gene has CDR1 SQVTM and CDR2 ANQGSEA. The CDR3 is made up of 12 amino acids. The CDR3 here is CGVDRGADTQYF. In nucleotides, the CDR3 is TGCGGCGTTGACCGGGGGGCAGATACGCAGTATTTT.

This clonotype turned up a few times. The V and J genes are TRBV7-9 and TRBJ2-7; 8 bases are a match to TRBD1. CDR1 is SEHNR and CDR2 is FQNEAQ in the germline V gene (reference sequence). The CDR3 has 16 residues. Losses at the gene ends were 6 bases for V and 2 bases for J; bases not matched to a gene: 12. The CDR3 sequence: CASSRLGTGRTYEQYF. In DNA, the CDR3 is TGTGCCAGCAGTCGGTTGGGGACAGGAAGAACCTACGAGCAGTACTTC. The whole variable domain, filled in from reference TRBV7-9 and TRBJ2-7, reads DTGVSQNPRHKITKRGQNVTFRCDPISEHNRLYWYRQTLGQGPEFLTYFQNEAQLEKSRLLSDRFSAERPKGSFSTLEIQRTEQGDSAMYLCASSRLGTGRTYEQYFGPGTRLTVT.

This clonotype was detected a few times. The V gene is TRBV5-6, the J gene TRBJ1-4; possibly TRBD1 for D (5 bases). This CDR3 has 14 amino acids. The V gene's germline CDR1 is SGHDT and CDR2 YYEEEE. V dropped 4 bases and J dropped 8 bases, with 15 bases sitting between them. CDR3 sequence (DNA): TGTGCCAGCAGCACCGGGACCCTCTTCGAAAAACTGTTTTTT. Its protein is CASSTGTLFEKLFF.

This chain joins TRBV7-3 and TRBJ2-1; D call uncertain. Germline V gene lookup returns CDR1 SGHTA and CDR2 FQGTGA. The V end was cut by 5 bases, the J end by 3 bases, with 14 bases between. The CDR3 has 15 amino acids. The CDR3 DNA sequence: TGTGCCAGCAGCCTTCTCGCGGCAAACTACAATGAGCAGTTCTTC. This translates into CASSLLAANYNEQFF.

About this clonotype itself: This may come from a read error, since a much larger clone is one base off. The CDR3 end shows no conserved phenylalanine or tryptophan, and so a read error is likely. The chain carries TRBV4-1 and TRBJ2-7; D is possibly TRBD1 (6 bases). Deletions cut 3 bases from V and 5 bases from J, with 11 bases between. This CDR3 is 13 amino acids long. Germline V gene data show CDR1 as MGHRA and CDR2 as YSYEKL. CDR3 DNA: TGCGCCAGCAGCCATGACAGGAGCCACGAGCAGTACTCC. Its protein product is CASSHDRSHEQYS.

A remark on this clonotype: The germline gene is not matched at one end of the junction; a read error may be the cause. This chain joins TRBV6-5 and TRBJ2-2, with D uncertain. This CDR3 is 15 amino acids long. The V gene's germline CDR1 is MNHEY and CDR2 SVGAGI. The CDR3 loop is CASNIAGPNAGELFF. CDR3 bases: TGTGCCAGCAATATAGCTGGACCGAACGCCGGGGAGCTGTTTTTT.